These 8 T cell receptor beta chains were sequenced from one sample in a study of CD8 T cells in ankylosing spondylitis. Study results and limitations: A TCR beta motif of about 8 highly homologous variants appeared characteristic of ankylosing spondylitis blood.

From the 5' RACE reads, TCRdb called clonotypes with MiXCR, one entry per CDR3 protein. The repertoire has 500,000 to 650,000 distinct CDR3 sequences, over 4% of them found once; the top ten carry around 3.5%. No cognate antigen is known for these TCRs. The sequenced sample was blood, either unsorted or a sorted T cell fraction (not recorded which). The source is a male donor with ankylosing spondylitis.

There are many counts of this clonotype. The chain has TRBV28 and TRBJ2-1; TRBD1 aligns across 8 bases. V gave up 8 bases and J gave up 0 bases; unmatched junction bases: 9. Germline lookup yields CDR1 MDHEN and CDR2 SYDVKM. The CDR3 is made up of 16 amino acids. The CDR3 DNA is TGTGCCAGCTTACCTTTCAGGGGGCTCTCCTACAATGAGCAGTTCTTC. Its translation is CASLPFRGLSYNEQFF.

In this sample, this clonotype turned up many times. The rearrangement links TRBV20-1 to TRBJ2-7; the match to TRBD1 covers 8 bases. The CDR3 totals 12 residues. CDR1 is DFQATT and CDR2 is SNEGSKA in the germline V gene (reference sequence). Losses at the gene ends were 6 bases for V and 3 bases for J; bases not matched to a gene: 4. As DNA, the CDR3 is TGCAGTGCGGGGACAGGAGACTACGAGCAGTACTTC. This sequence encodes CSAGTGDYEQYF.

This clonotype was seen repeatedly, ten times or more. This chain uses TRBV20-1 with TRBJ2-1; weak D call: TRBD1 (6 bases). This CDR3 spans 13 amino acids. In germline, CDR1 is DFQATT, CDR2 SNEGSKA (reference sequence). The V and J ends lost 3 bases and 3 bases respectively, with 9 bases between them. The CDR3 nucleotides are TGCAGTGCTAGTAGGACAGTCTACAATGAGCAGTTCTTC. Translating gives CSASRTVYNEQFF.

This clonotype was seen many times. V gene TRBV29-1 combines with J gene TRBJ2-7; TRBD1 aligns across 8 bases. Germline assignment: CDR1 SQVTM and CDR2 ANQGSEA. V shed 6 bases, J shed 3 bases, and the junction held 7 bases outside the gene matches. CDR3 length: 13 amino acids. The CDR3 loop is CSVGRDRGYEQYF. The CDR3 region has the DNA TGCAGCGTGGGACGAGACAGGGGCTACGAGCAGTACTTC.

The sample holds many counts of this clonotype. The CDR3 spells CASRPLGRARSTEAFF. The CDR3 region has the DNA TGCGCCAGCAGACCGCTTGGGAGGGCCCGGTCGACTGAAGCTTTCTTT. The chain links TRBV5-1 to TRBJ1-1; D is ambiguous. V lost 5 bases and J 5 bases, leaving 22 bases between the germline ends. CDR1 SGHRS and CDR2 YFSETQ come from the germline V gene. There are 16 residues in the CDR3.

The chain uses TRBV5-1 and TRBJ2-7, with D tentatively TRBD1 (6 bases). V was pared by 3 bases and J by 1 base, with 17 bases between. This CDR3 has 16 amino acids. The germline V gene encodes CDR1 SGHRS and CDR2 YFSETQ. The CDR3 protein is CASSSTSRGPSYEQYF. CDR3 sequence (DNA): TGCGCCAGCAGCTCAACGTCCAGGGGCCCATCCTACGAGCAGTACTTC.

The chain recombines TRBV10-3 with TRBJ2-5; 12 bases agree with TRBD2. Germline lookup yields CDR1 ENHRY and CDR2 SYGVKD. CDR3 size: 17 residues. With 6 bases clipped from V and 5 bases from J, the junction kept 13 bases outside the gene matches. Here the CDR3 reads CAISPGLAGWGGETQYF. The CDR3 DNA follows: TGTGCCATCAGCCCCGGACTAGCGGGATGGGGTGGGGAGACCCAGTACTTC.

V and J are TRBV7-3 and TRBJ2-7; perhaps TRBD2 as D (6 bases). Trimming pared 5 bases from V and 5 bases from J, leaving 19 bases between. In germline, CDR1 is SGHTA, CDR2 FQGTGA. This CDR3 spans 15 amino acids. The CDR3 bases are TGTGCCAGCAGCCCCCGGAGGGAGAGTGGCAACGAGCAGTACTTC. Translating it yields CASSPRRESGNEQYF.